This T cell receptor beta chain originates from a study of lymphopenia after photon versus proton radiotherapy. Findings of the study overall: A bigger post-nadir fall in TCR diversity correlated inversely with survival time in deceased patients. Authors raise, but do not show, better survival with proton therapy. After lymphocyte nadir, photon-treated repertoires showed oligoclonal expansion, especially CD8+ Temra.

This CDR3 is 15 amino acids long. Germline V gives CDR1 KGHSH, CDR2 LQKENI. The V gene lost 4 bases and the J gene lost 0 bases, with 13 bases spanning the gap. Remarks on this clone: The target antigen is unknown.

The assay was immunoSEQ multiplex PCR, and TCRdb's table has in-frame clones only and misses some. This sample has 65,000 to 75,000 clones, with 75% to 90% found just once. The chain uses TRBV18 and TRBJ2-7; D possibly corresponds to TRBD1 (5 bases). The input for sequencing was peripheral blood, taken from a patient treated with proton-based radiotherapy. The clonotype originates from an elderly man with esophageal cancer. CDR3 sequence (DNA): TGTGCCAGCTCACGTGACAGCCTCAGCTCCTACGAGCAGTACTTC. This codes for CASSRDSLSSYEQYF.